The rows below give T cell receptor beta chains drawn from one sample of a study of Ad26.COV2.S vaccination and SARS-CoV-2 variants. Generated by immunoSEQ multiplex PCR, the TCRdb table keeps only in-frame clones and is missing some. The table has hundreds of thousands of clones, 88% seen once; the top ten hold around 6.4%. Sequencing was performed on peripheral blood, taken in a trial of Ad26.COV2.S vaccine versus placebo. Receptor source: a person aged 18-65 years who received the Ad26.COV2.S COVID-19 vaccine or a placebo. Each CDR3 is given with its conserved first and last residue. The D gene is left open where the match is weak. Clone size is stated in some rows and not others, as once, few, many or a class when expanded.

d_gene | abundance | j_gene | v_gene | CDR3nt | CDR3aa
TRBD1 | . | TRBJ2-7 | TRBV6-5 | TGTGCCTCACAGGGGGCGAACGAGCAGTACTTC | CASQGANEQYF
TRBD2 | . | TRBJ2-3 | TRBV3-1/TRBV3-2 | TGTGCCAGCAGCTCCCATACCCAAACTAGCGGGAGAACAGATACGCAGTATTTT | CASSSHTQTSGRTDTQYF
. | . | TRBJ2-3 | TRBV6-5 | TGTGCCAGCAGTTACTCGGGCGACTCTAGGGCAGATACGCAGTATTTT | CASSYSGDSRADTQYF
TRBD1 | once | TRBJ2-3 | TRBV27 | TGTGCCAGCAGTTGGGACAGGGGGTATACGCAGTATTTT | CASSWDRGYTQYF
. | . | TRBJ2-1 | TRBV28 | TGTGCCAGCAGTTTTCAACAGAGGCAATTCTTC | CASSFQQRQFF
TRBD2 | . | TRBJ2-5 | TRBV5-6 | TGTGCCAGCAGTCAGGGAGGGGTAGGAGAGACCCAGTACTTC | CASSQGGVGETQYF
. | . | TRBJ1-1 | TRBV4-1 | TGCGCCAGCAGCCAAGAAAGGGCGATGAACACTGAAGCTTTCTTT | CASSQERAMNTEAFF
TRBD1 | . | TRBJ1-2 | TRBV15 | TGTGCCACCAGCAGACCGCCGGGACAGGGTTGGACTGGCTACACCTTC | CATSRPPGQGWTGYTF
TRBD1 | . | TRBJ1-2 | TRBV27 | TGTGCCAGCAGTTCGGACAGGGGTTATGGCTACACCTTC | CASSSDRGYGYTF
. | . | TRBJ1-1 | TRBV27 | TGTGCCAGCAGTTATAGGACTGAAGCTTTCTTT | CASSYRTEAFF
. | . | TRBJ1-1 | TRBV20-1 | TGCAGTGCAGAGGAGGTTTTTGGGGCTTTCTTT | CSAEEVFGAFF
TRBD1 | . | TRBJ2-2 | TRBV12-5 | TGTGCTAGTGGCTCAGCCCCAACCGGGACAGGGAACACCGGGGAGCTGTTTTTT | CASGSAPTGTGNTGELFF
. | . | TRBJ1-3 | TRBV7-6 | TGTGCCAGCAGCTTAGATTTAATCCCTGGAAACACCATATATTTT | CASSLDLIPGNTIYF
. | . | TRBJ1-1 | TRBV3-1/TRBV3-2 | TGTGCCAGCAGCCAAGACAGGATTTCGCGCACTGAAGCTTTCTTT | CASSQDRISRTEAFF
. | . | TRBJ1-2 | TRBV3-1/TRBV3-2 | TGTGCCAGCAGCCAAGAGGGCAGTAACTATGGCTACACCTTC | CASSQEGSNYGYTF
. | . | TRBJ2-5 | TRBV9 | TGTGCCAGCAGCCTCAGTTGGGAACCCCAAGAGACCCAGTACTTC | CASSLSWEPQETQYF
TRBD2 | . | TRBJ2-1 | TRBV6-2/TRBV6-3 | TGTGCCAGCAGTTACGGTGCGGGAGGGCCGAGGAATGAGCAGTTCTTC | CASSYGAGGPRNEQFF
. | . | TRBJ1-1 | TRBV7-9 | TGTGCCAGCAGTTACCAGACAGTATTGAACACTGAAGCTTTCTTT | CASSYQTVLNTEAFF
TRBD2 | . | TRBJ2-1 | TRBV30 | TGTGCCTGTACTGGACTAGCGGCCTCCTACAATGAGCAGTTCTTC | CACTGLAASYNEQFF
TRBD1 | . | TRBJ2-7 | TRBV27 | TGTGCCAGCAGAGGGCCAGGGGGCCGGTACGAGCAGTACTTC | CASRGPGGRYEQYF
TRBD1 | . | TRBJ1-2 | TRBV7-9 | TGTGCCAGCAGCTACTCGGGACAGGGACCGTCGGGGTATGGCTACACCTTC | CASSYSGQGPSGYGYTF
. | . | TRBJ1-4 | TRBV27 | TGTGCCAGCAGTTTATTAGGGTTAAATGAAAAACTGTTTTTT | CASSLLGLNEKLFF
. | . | TRBJ1-6 | TRBV10-3 | TGTGCCATCAGGGAATACGGGACTGATGATTCACCCCTCCACTTT | CAIREYGTDDSPLHF